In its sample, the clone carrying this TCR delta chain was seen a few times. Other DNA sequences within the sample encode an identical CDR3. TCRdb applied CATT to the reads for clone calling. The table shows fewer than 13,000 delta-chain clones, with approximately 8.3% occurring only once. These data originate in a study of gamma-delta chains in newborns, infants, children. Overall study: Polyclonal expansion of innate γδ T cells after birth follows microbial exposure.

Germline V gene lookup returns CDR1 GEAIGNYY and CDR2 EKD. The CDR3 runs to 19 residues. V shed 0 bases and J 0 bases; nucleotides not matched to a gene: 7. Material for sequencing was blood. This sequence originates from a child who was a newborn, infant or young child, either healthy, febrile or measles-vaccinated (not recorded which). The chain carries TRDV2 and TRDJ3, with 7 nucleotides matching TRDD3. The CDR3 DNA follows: TGTGCCTGTGACACCGGTTATGGGGATAGCTCCTGGGACACCCGACAGATGTTTTTC. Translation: CACDTGYGDSSWDTRQMFF.